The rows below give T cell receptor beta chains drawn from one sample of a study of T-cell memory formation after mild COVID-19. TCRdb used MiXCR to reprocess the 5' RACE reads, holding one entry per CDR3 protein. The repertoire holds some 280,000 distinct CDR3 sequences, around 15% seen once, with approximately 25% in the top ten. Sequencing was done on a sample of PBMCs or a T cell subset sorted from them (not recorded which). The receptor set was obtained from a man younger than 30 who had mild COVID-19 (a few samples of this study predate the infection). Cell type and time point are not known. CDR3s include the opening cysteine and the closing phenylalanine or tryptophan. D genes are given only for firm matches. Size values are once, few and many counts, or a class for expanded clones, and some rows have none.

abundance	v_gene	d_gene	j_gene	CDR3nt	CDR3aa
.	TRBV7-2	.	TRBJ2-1	TGTGCCAGCAGCCTTAGCTTCAGTGAGCAGTTCTTC	CASSLSFSEQFF
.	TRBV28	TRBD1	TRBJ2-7	TGTGCCAGCAGAGTCGACAGGGAATACGAGCAGTACTTC	CASRVDREYEQYF
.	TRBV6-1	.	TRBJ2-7	TGTGCCAGCAGTGACAGGGAAGCATACGAGCAGTACTTC	CASSDREAYEQYF
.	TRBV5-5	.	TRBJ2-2	TGTGCCAGCAGCCTTGCCAGGGGCGGGTATCCCGGGGAGCTGTTTTTT	CASSLARGGYPGELFF
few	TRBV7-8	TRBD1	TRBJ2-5	TGTGCCAGCAGCCGAAGACAGGGTGGGGAGACCCAGTACTTC	CASSRRQGGETQYF
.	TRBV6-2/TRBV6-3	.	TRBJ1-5	TGTGCCAGCCATCTGAGGTATAGCAATCAGCCCCAGCATTTT	CASHLRYSNQPQHF
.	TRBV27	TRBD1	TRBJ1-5	TGTGCCAGCAGTGCGACAGGGGGGTACGGCAATCAGCCCCAGCATTTT	CASSATGGYGNQPQHF
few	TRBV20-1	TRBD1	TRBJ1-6	TGCAGTGCCGCAGACAGGGGGAATAATTCACCCCTCCACTTT	CSAADRGNNSPLHF
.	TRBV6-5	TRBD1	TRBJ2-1	TGTGCCAGCAGTTACTTACAGGGGGCGGTGTTCTTC	CASSYLQGAVFF
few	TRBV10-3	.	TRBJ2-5	TGTGCCAGTGGGACTTCCGAGACCCAGTACTTC	CASGTSETQYF
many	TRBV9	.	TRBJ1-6	TGTGCCAGCAGCGTAGTAGGAAACATTAATTCACCCCTCCACTTT	CASSVVGNINSPLHF
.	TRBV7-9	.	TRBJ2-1	TGTGCCAGCAGCTTAGCTCGGACCGAGCAGTTCTTC	CASSLARTEQFF
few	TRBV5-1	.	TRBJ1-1	TGCGCCAGCAGCTTCTCACACGGGGACACTGAAGCTTTCTTT	CASSFSHGDTEAFF
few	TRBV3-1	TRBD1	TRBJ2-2	TGTGCCAGCAGCCAAGGTCGCAGGGGGCCCGGGGAGCTGTTTTTT	CASSQGRRGPGELFF
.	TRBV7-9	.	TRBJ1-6	TGTGCCAGCAGCTCTGAGGGACCATATTCACCCCTCCACTTT	CASSSEGPYSPLHF
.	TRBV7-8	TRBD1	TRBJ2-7	TGTGCCAGCAGCTTAAAGGGACAGCGCTCCTACGAGCAGTACTTC	CASSLKGQRSYEQYF
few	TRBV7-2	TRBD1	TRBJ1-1	TGTGCCAGCAGCTTAGTAGGGGGCGCCGGTGAAGCTTTCTTT	CASSLVGGAGEAFF
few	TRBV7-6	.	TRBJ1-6	TGTGCCAGCAGCCCGAGGGGGGGCGGCCCCCTCCACTTT	CASSPRGGGPLHF
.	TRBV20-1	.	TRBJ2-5	TGCAGTGCAATGGGCTTTGTCGAAAGAGAGACCCAGTACTTC	CSAMGFVERETQYF
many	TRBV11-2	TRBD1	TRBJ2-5	TGTGCCAGCAGCCCCCGAGACAGGGTTTTGGAGACCCAGTACTTC	CASSPRDRVLETQYF
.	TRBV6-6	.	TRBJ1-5	TGTGCCAGCAGTTACTCCGGGGAGGGCGGACAGCCCCAGCATTTT	CASSYSGEGGQPQHF
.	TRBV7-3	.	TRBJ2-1	TGTGCCAGCAGCTTAAGGGACTCACCCAATGAGCAGTTCTTC	CASSLRDSPNEQFF
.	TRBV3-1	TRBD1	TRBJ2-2	TGTGCCAGCAGCCCAGACGACAGGGTGGGGACCGGGGAGCTGTTTTTT	CASSPDDRVGTGELFF
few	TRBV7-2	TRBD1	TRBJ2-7	TGTGCCAGCAGCTTTGGGATCGGGGACAGAACATACGAGCAGTACTTC	CASSFGIGDRTYEQYF
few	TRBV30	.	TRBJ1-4	TGTGCCTGGAGGGGTAGAATAGGACAGAACTCCGATACGAATGAAAAACTGTTTTTT	CAWRGRIGQNSDTNEKLFF
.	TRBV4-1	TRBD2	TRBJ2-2	TGCGCCAGCAGCCAATGGACTAGCGGGGGGATTAACACCGGGGAGCTGTTTTTT	CASSQWTSGGINTGELFF
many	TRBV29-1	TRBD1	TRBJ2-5	TGCAGCGTGCTGGACAGGGTAAAGACCCAGTACTTC	CSVLDRVKTQYF
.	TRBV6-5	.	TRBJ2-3	TGTGCCAGCAGGGAGTCCCACTCTCACACAGATACGCAGTATTTT	CASRESHSHTDTQYF
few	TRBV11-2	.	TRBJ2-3	TGTGCCAGCAGCTCCGCCCGGGGTCGAGGCACAGATACGCAGTATTTT	CASSSARGRGTDTQYF
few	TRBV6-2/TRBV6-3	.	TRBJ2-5	TGTGCCAGCAGTCACCCAGGGGGGCTGAAGACCCAGTACTTC	CASSHPGGLKTQYF
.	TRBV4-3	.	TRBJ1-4	TGCGCCAGCAGCCGCGGAGGGTTGGTTAAAAAGTCTAATGAAAAACTGTTTTTT	CASSRGGLVKKSNEKLFF
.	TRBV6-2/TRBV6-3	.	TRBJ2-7	TGTGCCAGCATTCCAGCGCCAGCGGGCTACGAGCAGTACTTC	CASIPAPAGYEQYF
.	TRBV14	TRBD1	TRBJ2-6	TGTGCCAGCAGCCCGACAGGGACCGGGGCCAACGTCCTGACTTTC	CASSPTGTGANVLTF
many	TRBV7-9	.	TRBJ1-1	TGTGCCAGCAGCTTAGCCGGGCAGGGAGGAGCTTTCTTT	CASSLAGQGGAFF
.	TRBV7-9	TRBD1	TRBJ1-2	TGTGCCAGCAGCCCAGGGGGACAGGCGGCTAGTAGGGGCTACACCTTC	CASSPGGQAASRGYTF
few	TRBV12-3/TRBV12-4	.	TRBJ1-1	TGTGCCAGCAGTTTGGGGGGGGCGAACACTGAAGCTTTCTTT	CASSLGGANTEAFF
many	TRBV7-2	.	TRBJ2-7	TGTGCCAGCAGCTTCTCGGGGAGCTCCTACGAGCAGTACTTC	CASSFSGSSYEQYF
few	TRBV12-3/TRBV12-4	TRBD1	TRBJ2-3	TGTGCCAGCAGCCCAGGACAGGAGAACACAGATACGCAGTATTTT	CASSPGQENTDTQYF
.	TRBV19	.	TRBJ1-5	TGTGCCAGTAGTATACCAAAACAGGGACATCAGCCCCAGCATTTT	CASSIPKQGHQPQHF
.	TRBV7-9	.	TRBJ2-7	TGTGCCAGCACCCACGGGTCCGACGAGCAGTACTTC	CASTHGSDEQYF
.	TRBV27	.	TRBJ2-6	TGTGCCAGCAGTACTCTACAGGGAACCTCTGGGGCCAACGTCCTGACTTTC	CASSTLQGTSGANVLTF
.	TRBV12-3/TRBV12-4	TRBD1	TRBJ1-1	TGTGCCAGCAGCAACAGGGGGCTTTACGCTGAAGCTTTCTTT	CASSNRGLYAEAFF
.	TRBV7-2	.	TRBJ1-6	TGTGCCAGCAGCTTAGCGGGACTTTCGGGAAATTCACCCCTCCACTTT	CASSLAGLSGNSPLHF
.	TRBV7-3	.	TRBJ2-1	TGTGCCAGCAGCTTAAGTGCGGGGTCCTACAATGAGCAGTTCTTC	CASSLSAGSYNEQFF